This entry is about one T cell receptor (beta chain). What it recognizes is unknown. CDR3 length: 15 residues. Germline V CDR1 and CDR2: SGHAT, FQNNGV. Trimming at V came to 3 bases and at J to 4 bases, leaving 5 bases not matched to a gene. This specimen comes from a study of early T cells in non-severe SARS-CoV-2 infection. Findings and limits, study-wide: The matching step, a VDJdb search, favored anti-spike CD8 responses and missed private and CD4 specificities.

TCRdb re-called the 5' RACE reads through MiXCR, storing one row per CDR3 protein. The sample lists tens of thousands of distinct CDR3 sequences, less than 9.5% occurring once. The sample taken for sequencing was whole blood. The chain employs TRBV11-2 and TRBJ1-1, with 10 bases identical to TRBD1. This TCR derives from an adult who was a healthcare worker with PCR-confirmed SARS-CoV-2 infection or an uninfected control (not recorded which). CDR3 residues: CASSLKDRGFTEAFF. As DNA, the CDR3 is TGTGCCAGCAGCTTGAAGGACAGGGGGTTCACTGAAGCTTTCTTT.